One and the same sample provided the 17 T cell receptor beta chains below, sequenced in a study of blood T cell repertoires in COVID-19. Sequenced by immunoSEQ multiplex PCR; TCRdb stores in-frame clones only, minus some. In the table there are tens of thousands of clones, around 84% of which are singletons. Material for sequencing was peripheral blood. The receptor source for this set is a woman at least 80 years old in a cohort sampled during active or convalescent COVID-19.

This sequence joins TRBV29-1 and TRBJ1-2, with a weak D call TRBD1 (5 bases). From germline, CDR1 is SQVTM and CDR2 ANQGSEA. This CDR3 spans 10 amino acids. The ends were cut back, 7 bases at V and 4 bases at J, with 7 bases in the middle. This chain's CDR3 is CSADSYGYTF. The DNA of the CDR3 is TGCAGCGCCGACAGCTATGGCTACACCTTC.

The chain is built from TRBV10-3 and TRBJ1-2, with D possibly matching TRBD1 (5 bases). This CDR3 is 11 amino acids long. Between the trimmed V and J ends, which lost 2 bases and 7 bases, there was a span of 5 bases. Germline-derived CDR1 and CDR2 are ENHRY and SYGVKD. CDR3 in amino acids: CAISERGGYTF. For the CDR3, the DNA is TGTGCCATCAGTGAGAGGGGTGGCTACACCTTC.

This clone was detected once. This chain uses TRBV2 with TRBJ1-6, with D perhaps TRBD1 (5 bases). Germline-derived CDR1 and CDR2 are SNHLY and FYNNEI. The CDR3 runs to 14 residues. V was trimmed by 3 bases and J by 7 bases, leaving 10 bases between them. CDR3 sequence reads: CASSDRRGNSPLHF. CDR3 nucleotides: TGTGCCAGCAGTGACCGACGGGGGAATTCACCCCTCCACTTT.

This clone occurred once. V and J are TRBV24-1 and TRBJ2-3, with no clear D. The germline gives CDR1 KGHDR, CDR2 SFDVKD. The CDR3 spans 14 residues. Trimming removed 1 base at V and 6 bases at J, with 10 bases between. CDR3 DNA sequence: TGTGCCACCAGTGATTTTCCCCTATCGGATACGCAGTATTTT. Protein product: CATSDFPLSDTQYF.

The chain combines TRBV5-1 with TRBJ2-7, with 10 bases fitting TRBD2. The V segment lost 4 bases and the J segment 3 bases; nucleotides outside the gene matches: 4. The CDR3 consists of 14 residues. CDR1 and CDR2 (germline): SGHRS, YFSETQ. The CDR3 here is CASSSSSGSYEQYF. CDR3 sequence (DNA): TGCGCCAGCAGCAGCTCTAGCGGGAGCTACGAGCAGTACTTC.

In this sample, this clone turned up a few times. The chain joins TRBV16 to TRBJ1-6; no reliable D call. The V and J ends lost 2 bases and 14 bases respectively, with 19 bases between them. This CDR3 contains 15 residues. The germline V gene has CDR1 KGHSY and CDR2 FQNENV. In nucleotides, the CDR3 is TGTGCCAGCAGCCAAATGGGGTCGGGGAACACCGCCCTCCACTTT. Its protein is CASSQMGSGNTALHF.

The CDR3 loop reads CASSLARRGQTF. CDR3 DNA: TGTGCCAGCAGCTTAGCGCGGAGGGGGCAAACCTTC. The chain employs TRBV7-2 and TRBJ1-2; TRBD1 aligns across 7 bases. The trim removed 0 bases at V and 14 bases at J, leaving 6 bases unmatched. In germline, CDR1 is SGHTA, CDR2 FQGNSA. The CDR3 is 12 residues long.

V gene TRBV5-1 combines with J gene TRBJ2-2; D is perhaps TRBD2 (5 bases). Germline-derived CDR1 and CDR2 are SGHRS and YFSETQ. There are 14 residues in the CDR3. Deletions cut 1 base from V and 5 bases from J, with 9 bases between. This CDR3 is CASSLTPGTGELFF. In DNA form, the CDR3 reads TGCGCCAGCAGCTTGACTCCGGGGACCGGGGAGCTGTTTTTT.

The gene calls are TRBV5-1 and TRBJ2-2; 10 bases are a match to TRBD2. The CDR3 is 17 residues long. V shed 3 bases and J 1 base; nucleotides not matched to a gene: 6. Germline assignment: CDR1 SGHRS and CDR2 YFSETQ. For the CDR3, the DNA is TGCGCCAGCAGCTCCAAGACTAGCGGGTGGAACACCGGGGAGCTGTTTTTT. Protein sequence: CASSSKTSGWNTGELFF.

The chain joins TRBV29-1 to TRBJ1-1, with 8 bases identical to TRBD1. The germline V gene has CDR1 SQVTM and CDR2 ANQGSEA. CDR3 length equals 14 residues. The V segment lost 2 bases and the J segment 7 bases; nucleotides outside the gene matches: 9. CDR3 DNA: TGCAGCGTTGAATGGGGCAGGGGGCTTGATGAAGCTTTCTTT. Its translation: CSVEWGRGLDEAFF. The full variable domain, completed using reference TRBV29-1 and TRBJ1-1, is SAVISQKPSRDICQRGTSLTIQCQVDSQVTMMFWYRQQPGQSLTLIATANQGSEATYESGFVIDKFPISRPNLTFSTLTVSNMSPEDSSIYLCSVEWGRGLDEAFFGQGTRLTVV.

The chain is built from TRBV5-6 and TRBJ1-6; a weak D match, TRBD1 (5 bases). The ends were cut back, 1 base at V and 7 bases at J, with 9 bases in the middle. The CDR3 is made up of 14 amino acids. The germline V gene encodes CDR1 SGHDT and CDR2 YYEEEE. The CDR3 nucleotides read TGTGCCAGCAGCTTGAGGGGTAGGAATTCACCCCTCCACTTT. Translated, it gives CASSLRGRNSPLHF.

About this clone: Sequence at one end of the junction differs from germline and may be a read error. This sequence joins TRBV14 and TRBJ1-2; no clear D. The CDR3 is 14 amino acids. CDR1 and CDR2 from the germline V gene are SGHDN and FVKESK. The CDR3 DNA follows: TGTGCCAGCAGGCAAGATATCGGGTTTGATGGCTACACCTTC. This codes for CASRQDIGFDGYTF.

CDR3 amino acids: CASSQDLQGARYGYTF. The CDR3 bases are TGTGCCAGCAGCCAAGACTTGCAGGGGGCCCGCTATGGCTACACCTTC. The J gene is TRBJ1-2, the V gene TRBV14, with 8 bases identical to TRBD1. Germline V gene sequence: CDR1 SGHDN, CDR2 FVKESK. The length of the CDR3 is 16 residues. V gave up 0 bases and J gave up 4 bases; unmatched junction bases: 7.

CDR3 sequence reads: CASSWAGPTDTQYF. The CDR3 coding sequence is TGTGCCAGCAGCTGGGCGGGTCCCACAGATACGCAGTATTTT. This chain links TRBV7-9 with TRBJ2-3; D perhaps matches TRBD2 (5 bases). The CDR3 runs 14 residues. Germline-derived CDR1 and CDR2 are SEHNR and FQNEAQ (reference sequence). The germline V and J ends were trimmed by 4 bases and 2 bases, with 10 bases remaining between them.

This clone was found once. The chain links TRBV28 to TRBJ2-4; 7 bases match TRBD1. Looked up from germline, CDR1 is MDHEN and CDR2 is SYDVKM. CDR3 size: 16 residues. With 3 bases clipped from V and 6 bases from J, the junction kept 11 bases outside the gene matches. The DNA for the CDR3 is TGTGCCAGCAGTTTCTCGGACAGGCCGGCCGTAAACATTCAGTACTTC. Residues: CASSFSDRPAVNIQYF.

CDR3 DNA: TGTGCCAGCAGCCAGGACAGGGGGCGGGAGGCCTATGGCTACACCTTC. Protein product: CASSQDRGREAYGYTF. The V and J genes are TRBV11-2 and TRBJ1-2, with TRBD1 identical over 11 bases. The CDR3 length is 16 residues. Unmatched junction bases numbered 9, after V lost 5 bases and J lost 4 bases. Per the germline V gene, CDR1 is SGHAT and CDR2 is FQNNGV.

This chain connects TRBV5-1 to TRBJ2-1; 12 bases are shared with TRBD2. The CDR3 is 15 residues long. CDR1 is SGHRS and CDR2 is YFSETQ in the germline V gene. V gave up 5 bases and J gave up 9 bases; unmatched junction bases: 9. CDR3 nucleotides: TGCGCCAGCAGACCGACTAGCGGGGGAGGTGTTGAGCAGTTCTTC. This codes for CASRPTSGGGVEQFF.